This TCR beta chain was identified in a study of PD-1 blockade in classical Hodgkin lymphoma. In every patient, relapse followed autologous stem cell transplantation, while exposure to brentuximab vedotin differed. CDR3 length: 14 amino acids. V lost 5 bases and J lost 10; bases outside the gene matches: 11. Germline CDR1 and CDR2: MDHEN and SYDVKM. TCRdb's table, derived via immunoSEQ multiplex PCR, lists solely in-frame clones and lacks some. The table has about 14,000 clones, 83% seen once. The chain combines TRBV28 with TRBJ1-1; 9 bases align to TRBD1. The clonotype originates from a human donor with classical Hodgkin lymphoma. Source: peripheral blood mononuclear cells (PBMCs), taken at baseline. The CDR3 DNA reads TGTGCCAGCAGTCACAGGGGGCCGGGACCGGGAGCTTTCTTT. Its translation: CASSHRGPGPGAFF.